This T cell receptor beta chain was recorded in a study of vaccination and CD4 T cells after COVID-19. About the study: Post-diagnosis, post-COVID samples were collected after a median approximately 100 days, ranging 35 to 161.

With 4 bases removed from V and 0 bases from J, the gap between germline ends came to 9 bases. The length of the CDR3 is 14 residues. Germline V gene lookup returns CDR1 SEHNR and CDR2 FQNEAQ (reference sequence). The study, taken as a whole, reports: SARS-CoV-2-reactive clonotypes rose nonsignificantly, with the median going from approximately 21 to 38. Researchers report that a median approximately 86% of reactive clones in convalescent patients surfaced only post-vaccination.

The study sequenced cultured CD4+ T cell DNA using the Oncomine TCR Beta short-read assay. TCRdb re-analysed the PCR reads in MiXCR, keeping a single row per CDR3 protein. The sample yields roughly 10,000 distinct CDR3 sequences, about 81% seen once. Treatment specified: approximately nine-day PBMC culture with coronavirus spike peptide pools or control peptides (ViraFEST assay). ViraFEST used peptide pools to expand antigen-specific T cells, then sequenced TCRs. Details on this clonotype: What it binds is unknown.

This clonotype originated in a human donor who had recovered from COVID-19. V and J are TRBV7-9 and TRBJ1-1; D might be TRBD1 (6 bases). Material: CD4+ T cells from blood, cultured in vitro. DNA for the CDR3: TGTGCCAGCAGCTCAGGGGCCTTGAACACTGAAGCTTTCTTT. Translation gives CASSSGALNTEAFF. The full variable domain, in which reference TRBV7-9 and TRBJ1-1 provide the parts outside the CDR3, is DTGVSQNPRHKITKRGQNVTFRCDPISEHNRLYWYRQTLGQGPEFLTYFQNEAQLEKSRLLSDRFSAERPKGSFSTLEIQRTEQGDSAMYLCASSSGALNTEAFFGQGTRLTVV.